These 9 T cell receptor beta chains originate from one sample sequenced in a study of OX40 agonist ivuxolimab in advanced cancers. Data came from immunoSEQ multiplex PCR; TCRdb stores just in-frame clones and leaves some out. The table has about 76,000 clones, 89% seen once. The specimen was CD4+ or CD8+ T cells sorted from blood, collected in a trial of the OX40 agonist ivuxolimab. The receptors were sampled from an adult with an advanced solid tumor such as melanoma, head and neck, liver or kidney cancer.

Only a few counts were recorded for this clone. The chain employs TRBV18 and TRBJ1-5, with D uncertain. Trimming shortened V by 0 bases and J by 0 bases, and 3 bases separated the two germline ends. Germline lookup yields CDR1 KGHSH and CDR2 LQKENI. This CDR3 region has 14 residues. CDR3 DNA: TGTGCCAGCTCACCACCGGCTAGCAATCAGCCCCAGCATTTT. Amino acid sequence: CASSPPASNQPQHF.

This clone was seen only once. V and J are TRBV18 and TRBJ2-7, with 10 bases that match TRBD2. Germline V lookup: CDR1 KGHSH, CDR2 LQKENI. This CDR3 is 15 amino acids long. Trimming cost V 1 base and J 4 bases; bases outside gene matches: 4. The CDR3 reads CASSPLGTSAYEQYF. The CDR3 bases are TGTGCCAGCTCACCACTAGGGACTAGCGCGTACGAGCAGTACTTC.

The gene calls are TRBV10-3 and TRBJ1-4, with 7 bases aligning to TRBD1. Per the germline V gene, CDR1 is ENHRY and CDR2 is SYGVKD. V lost 4 bases, J lost 0 bases, and 2 bases stayed unmatched. The CDR3 length is 15 residues. The CDR3 sequence: CAISGGTATNEKLFF. For the CDR3, the DNA is TGTGCCATCAGTGGGGGGACAGCAACTAATGAAAAACTGTTTTTT.

This clone has a handful of counts. The chain is built from TRBV5-4 and TRBJ2-3, with TRBD2 identical over 9 bases. The V and J ends lost 0 bases and 0 bases, in that order; junction bases with no gene match: 5. CDR3 length: 17 residues. Germline V gives CDR1 SGHNT, CDR2 YYREEE (reference sequence). The CDR3 protein is CASSLASGKFSTDTQYF. The CDR3 DNA sequence: TGTGCCAGCAGCTTGGCTAGCGGGAAGTTTAGCACAGATACGCAGTATTTT.

V and J are TRBV11-2 and TRBJ2-3; D uncertain. This CDR3 contains 12 residues. V was pared by 4 bases and J by 4 bases, with 6 bases between. Germline V gene data show CDR1 as SGHAT and CDR2 as FQNNGV. The chain's CDR3 is CASSSHSDTQYF. CDR3 sequence (DNA): TGTGCCAGCAGCTCCCACTCAGATACGCAGTATTTT. Full variable domain (remainder filled in from reference TRBV11-2 and TRBJ2-3): EAGVAQSPRYKIIEKRQSVAFWCNPISGHATLYWYQQILGQGPKLLIQFQNNGVVDDSQLPKDRFSAERLKGVDSTLKIQPAKLEDSAVYLCASSSHSDTQYFGPGTRLTVL.

Only one count was recorded for this clone. The chain uses TRBV19 and TRBJ2-1, with 7 bases matching TRBD2. The CDR3 sequence is 14 residues long. Germline loops: CDR1 LNHDA, CDR2 SQIVND (reference sequence). V gave up 1 base and J gave up 10 bases; unmatched junction bases: 7. CDR3 protein: CASSIGVAGREQFF. The CDR3 DNA follows: TGTGCCAGTAGTATAGGAGTAGCGGGCCGGGAGCAGTTCTTC.

The gene calls are TRBV6-1 and TRBJ1-1, with 9 bases identical to TRBD1. CDR1 MNHNS and CDR2 SASEGT come from the germline V gene. The V and J ends lost 6 bases and 5 bases, in that order; junction bases with no gene match: 4. This CDR3 is built from 13 residues. The CDR3 is CASSGTGRTEAFF. Here the CDR3 DNA reads TGTGCCAGCAGCGGGACAGGGAGGACTGAAGCTTTCTTT.

The V gene is TRBV27, the J gene TRBJ1-1; no firm D call. CDR1 and CDR2 (germline): MNHEY, SMNVEV (reference sequence). V gave up 10 bases and J gave up 0 bases, with 6 bases separating them. The CDR3 runs 11 residues. CDR3 loop: CANPMNTEAFF. The CDR3 bases are TGTGCCAACCCAATGAACACTGAAGCTTTCTTT.

The rearrangement links TRBV11-2 to TRBJ2-1; 14 positions match TRBD2. This CDR3 has 15 residues. CDR1 is SGHAT, CDR2 FQNNGV, per germline. The junction had 1 base not matched to a gene; V was cut back by 3 bases and J by 6 bases. The CDR3 reads CASSLTSGRGNEQFF. CDR3 nucleotides: TGTGCCAGCAGCTTGACTAGCGGGAGGGGCAATGAGCAGTTCTTC.